The next 17 T cell receptor beta chains were all read from a single sample in a study of cytomegalovirus exposure and HLA in healthy donors. PCR used 60 Vbeta primers and 13 Jbeta primers. Profiling relied on immunoSEQ multiplex PCR, and the TCRdb table lists in-frame clones only, not all of them. The sample consists of around 130,000 clones, about 80% of them appearing once. The sequenced sample was PBMCs. The receptor source for this set is a man aged 25 to 45 in good health and CMV-seronegative.

The rearrangement joins TRBV9 to TRBJ2-3; the match to TRBD2 covers 8 bases. This CDR3 contains 14 residues. Germline assignment: CDR1 SGDLS and CDR2 YYNGEE. Germline trimming cut 1 base from V and 6 bases from J; bases unmatched to any gene: 4. DNA for the CDR3: TGTGCCAGCAGCGTAACAGCGGGGGCGGATACGCAGTATTTT. This sequence encodes CASSVTAGADTQYF. The whole variable domain, remainder taken from reference TRBV9 and TRBJ2-3, is DSGVTQTPKHLITATGQRVTLRCSPRSGDLSVYWYQQSLDQGLQFLIQYYNGEERAKGNILERFSAQQFPDLHSELNLSSLELGDSALYFCASSVTAGADTQYFGPGTRLTVL.

This chain connects TRBV5-1 to TRBJ2-2; D is possibly TRBD1 (6 bases). V lost 4 bases and J lost 0, with 10 bases in between. CDR1 SGHRS and CDR2 YFSETQ come from the germline V gene. This CDR3 is 15 amino acids long. The CDR3 reads CASSRGQTNTGELFF. The CDR3 DNA sequence: TGCGCCAGCAGCCGAGGACAGACGAACACCGGGGAGCTGTTTTTT.

The rearrangement joins TRBV27 to TRBJ1-5, with a possible D match to TRBD1 (5 bases). Germline V gives CDR1 MNHEY, CDR2 SMNVEV (reference sequence). The CDR3 has 16 amino acids. Deletions cut 7 bases from V and 3 bases from J, with 19 bases between. The CDR3 DNA sequence: TGTGCCAGCAAGAAAGAGGGGACTCCTTTCAATCAGCCCCAGCATTTT. Residues: CASKKEGTPFNQPQHF.

The rearrangement uses TRBV6-5 and TRBJ1-1; no clear D gene. This CDR3 region has 13 residues. The V and J ends lost 8 bases and 7 bases respectively, with 17 bases between them. Germline V lookup: CDR1 MNHEY, CDR2 SVGAGI. The CDR3 sequence is CASLRGGFGEAFF. CDR3 DNA sequence: TGTGCCAGCCTACGTGGAGGGTTCGGTGAAGCTTTCTTT.

The chain employs TRBV5-6 and TRBJ2-5; D is perhaps TRBD1 (6 bases). V lost 0 bases and J 10 bases, leaving 31 bases between the germline ends. The CDR3 contains 19 residues. Looked up from germline, CDR1 is SGHDT and CDR2 is YYEEEE. The CDR3 is CASSLETGTGTSTQPGQYF. The CDR3 DNA sequence: TGTGCCAGCAGCTTGGAAACAGGGACGGGGACGAGTACACAGCCGGGCCAGTACTTC.

The V call is TRBV19, the J call TRBJ1-1; TRBD1 matches at 7 bases. Germline CDR1 reads LNHDA; CDR2 reads SQIVND (reference sequence). Losses at the gene ends were 6 bases for V and 5 bases for J; bases not matched to a gene: 3. The CDR3 consists of 12 residues. CDR3 sequence reads: CASRQGSTEAFF. In nucleotides, the CDR3 is TGTGCCAGTAGACAGGGGAGTACTGAAGCTTTCTTT.

J is TRBJ1-2 and V is TRBV7-8, with D possibly TRBD1 on 6 matching bases. The CDR3 loop spans 12 amino acids. The germline V gene has CDR1 SGHVS and CDR2 FQNEAQ. Trimming pared 5 bases from V and 6 bases from J, leaving 10 bases between. CDR3 amino acids: CASSRNRDGYTF. The CDR3 DNA reads as TGTGCCAGCAGCCGAAACAGGGATGGCTACACCTTC. The whole variable domain, filled in from reference TRBV7-8 and TRBJ1-2, reads GAGVSQSPRYKVAKRGQDVALRCDPISGHVSLFWYQQALGQGPEFLTYFQNEAQLDKSGLPSDRFFAERPEGSVSTLKIQRTQQEDSAVYLCASSRNRDGYTFGSGTRLTVV.

This clone was recorded only once. As DNA, the CDR3 is TGTGCCAGCAGCTTGGCCACAGGCTATAGCAATCAGCCCCAGCATTTT. Translating it yields CASSLATGYSNQPQHF. V usage is TRBV5-6 and J usage is TRBJ1-5; perhaps TRBD1 as D (5 bases). The CDR3 extends over 16 amino acids. With 0 bases removed from V and 0 bases from J, the gap between germline ends came to 10 bases. Germline V gives CDR1 SGHDT, CDR2 YYEEEE. Complete variable domain (other parts from reference TRBV5-6 and TRBJ1-5): DAGVTQSPTHLIKTRGQQVTLRCSPKSGHDTVSWYQQALGQGPQFIFQYYEEEERQRGNFPDRFSGHQFPNYSSELNVNALLLGDSALYLCASSLATGYSNQPQHFGDGTRLSIL.

The rearrangement joins TRBV29-1 to TRBJ2-5; 14 bases fit TRBD2. This CDR3 contains 14 residues. Germline CDR1 SQVTM, CDR2 ANQGSEA. V lost 1 base and J lost 5; bases outside the gene matches: 0. CDR3: CSVEGLAGGETQYF. CDR3 coding DNA: TGCAGCGTTGAAGGACTAGCGGGGGGGGAGACCCAGTACTTC.

The V gene is TRBV2, the J gene TRBJ2-7; 10 bases map to TRBD2. Trimming at V came to 5 bases and at J to 4 bases, leaving 5 bases not matched to a gene. Germline V gene lookup returns CDR1 SNHLY and CDR2 FYNNEI. There are 14 residues in the CDR3. The CDR3 region has the DNA TGTGCCAGCAGTAGAGCGGGGGGGTATTACGAGCAGTACTTC. Amino acids: CASSRAGGYYEQYF. Full variable domain (outside the CDR3, taken from reference TRBV2 and TRBJ2-7): EPEVTQTPSHQVTQMGQEVILRCVPISNHLYFYWYRQILGQKVEFLVSFYNNEISEKSEIFDDQFSVERPDGSNFTLKIRSTKLEDSAMYFCASSRAGGYYEQYFGPGTRLTVT.

This clone was seen more than once but under ten times. This chain connects TRBV19 to TRBJ2-2; D uncertain. V dropped 3 bases and J dropped 1 base, with 6 bases sitting between them. CDR3 length equals 14 residues. Germline V gene sequence: CDR1 LNHDA, CDR2 SQIVND (reference sequence). The CDR3, as DNA: TGTGCCAGTAGTATTTCAGTGAACACCGGGGAGCTGTTTTTT. Translating it yields CASSISVNTGELFF. Variable domain in full (rest from reference TRBV19 and TRBJ2-2): DGGITQSPKYLFRKEGQNVTLSCEQNLNHDAMYWYRQDPGQGLRLIYYSQIVNDFQKGDIAEGYSVSREKKESFPLTVTSAQKNPTAFYLCASSISVNTGELFFGEGSRLTVL.

This clone has just a few counts. V and J are TRBV19 and TRBJ1-5; 8 positions agree with TRBD1. J lost 5 bases, V lost 1 base, and 4 bases had no gene match. This CDR3 contains 15 residues. The germline CDR1 and CDR2 sequences are LNHDA and SQIVND (reference sequence). The CDR3 loop is CASSIATGEYQPQHF. The CDR3 nucleotides read TGTGCCAGTAGTATAGCGACAGGGGAATATCAGCCCCAGCATTTT. The full variable domain, rest sourced from reference TRBV19 and TRBJ1-5, is DGGITQSPKYLFRKEGQNVTLSCEQNLNHDAMYWYRQDPGQGLRLIYYSQIVNDFQKGDIAEGYSVSREKKESFPLTVTSAQKNPTAFYLCASSIATGEYQPQHFGDGTRLSIL.

This clone came up once. V gene TRBV2 combines with J gene TRBJ2-3; TRBD1 is a possible D gene (5 bases). Deletions cut 7 bases from V and 2 bases from J, with 19 bases between. The CDR3 totals 16 residues. Germline CDR1 reads SNHLY; CDR2 reads FYNNEI. CDR3 coding DNA: TGTGCCAGCACCTTACCAACAGGCTCCCTCACAGATACGCAGTATTTT. Translated: CASTLPTGSLTDTQYF.

This sequence joins TRBV7-6 and TRBJ2-3; the match to TRBD1 covers 9 bases. The CDR3 has 16 residues. J lost 5 bases, V lost 1 base, and 7 bases had no gene match. From germline, CDR1 is SGHVS and CDR2 FNYEAQ. The CDR3 nucleotides are TGTGCCAGCAGCTTAGATCGGACAGGGGCAGGAGATACGCAGTATTTT. Its protein product is CASSLDRTGAGDTQYF.

The chain uses TRBV19 and TRBJ1-5, with TRBD1 as a possible D gene (6 bases). V was shortened by 6 bases and J by 0 bases, with 15 bases between the two germline ends. From germline, CDR1 is LNHDA and CDR2 SQIVND (reference sequence). The CDR3 is made up of 16 amino acids. In DNA, the CDR3 is TGTGCCAGTAGACTCCTACAGGGAAGTAGCAATCAGCCCCAGCATTTT. This encodes CASRLLQGSSNQPQHF.

This CDR3 reads CASSEPSQVWGKLFF. Written as DNA, the CDR3 is TGTGCCAGCAGTGAACCCTCACAGGTCTGGGGAAAACTGTTTTTT. This chain uses TRBV6-1 with TRBJ1-4, with D perhaps TRBD1 (5 bases). V lost 2 bases and J lost 10, with 17 bases in between. Germline CDR1 and CDR2: MNHNS and SASEGT. The CDR3 runs 15 residues.

The CDR3 sequence: CASSRRGGEKLFF. The CDR3 bases are TGTGCCAGCAGCCGTCGAGGGGGTGAAAAACTGTTTTTT. This chain links TRBV28 with TRBJ1-4; maybe TRBD1 (6 bases). Trimming pared 6 bases from V and 7 bases from J, leaving 12 bases between. Per germline, CDR1 MDHEN and CDR2 SYDVKM. This CDR3 contains 13 residues.